Detailed here is one TCR beta chain. The antigen remains unidentified. CDR1 and CDR2 from the germline V gene are SGHKS and YYEKEE (reference sequence). Between the trimmed V and J ends, which lost 2 bases and 4 bases, there was a span of 12 bases. The CDR3 loop spans 14 amino acids. Stated time point: pre-sensitization, week 0. Treatment: therapeutic diphenylcyclopropenone sensitization with weekly scalp DPC. This sample was taken from a study of human T cells and chemical hapten exposure. Regarding the study as a whole: Significantly more large CDR3 similarity clusters arose among expanded TCRs than among controls. High-frequency TCRs, those above 1 in 1000, stayed the same after DPC sensitization.

One entry per CDR3 protein results from TCRdb running MiXCR on the RACE reads. The sample has 85,000 to 130,000 distinct CDR3 sequences, roughly an eighth seen once. The sequencing used whole blood, collected in connection with sensitization to the hapten diphenylcyclopropenone (DPC). The source is a woman aged 50 to 65 with alopecia areata. Some clones in this sample may be carry-over from other donors' samples. This rearrangement joins TRBV5-5 to TRBJ1-1; D is unresolved. CDR3 DNA: TGTGCCAGCAGCTTAGTTGGGGAAGGCACTGAAGCTTTCTTT. Translated, it gives CASSLVGEGTEAFF.